The rows below give T cell receptor beta chains drawn from one sample of a study of blood T cells in healthy people across ages. TCRdb called the 5' RACE reads again in MiXCR, with one record for every CDR3 protein. The sample lists roughly 1.6 million distinct CDR3 sequences; about 31% were seen once. What was sequenced was blood. The receptors come from a woman in her twenties or thirties in good health. CDR3s include the opening cysteine and the closing phenylalanine or tryptophan. A D gene is named only where the DNA matches it firmly. Clone size is given for some rows only: seen once, a few or many times, or a class if the clone is expanded.

once | TRBJ1-1 | TRBV2 | NA | CASSENGVGEAFF | TGTGCCAGCAGTGAAAACGGGGTGGGAGAAGCTTTCTTT
few | TRBJ2-3 | TRBV6-6 | NA | CASSSPGTPQMGYF | TGTGCCAGCAGTTCCCCGGGGACACCTCAGATGGGGTATTTT
NA | TRBJ2-1 | TRBV14 | NA | CASSRYDPRPVDEQFF | TGTGCCAGCAGTCGCTATGACCCACGCCCCGTCGATGAGCAGTTCTTC
NA | TRBJ2-3 | TRBV6-1 | NA | CASREDGISTDTQYF | TGTGCCAGCAGAGAGGACGGGATTAGCACAGATACGCAGTATTTT
NA | TRBJ2-1 | TRBV9 | NA | CASSGGGPSNEQFF | TGTGCCAGCAGCGGGGGGGGGCCGAGCAATGAGCAGTTCTTC
NA | TRBJ2-5 | TRBV20-1 | NA | CSTGGFDETQYF | TGCAGTACCGGGGGTTTCGACGAGACCCAGTACTTC
NA | TRBJ1-2 | TRBV11-2 | TRBD1 | CASSSNRGQFYGYTF | TGTGCCAGCAGCTCAAACAGGGGGCAATTCTATGGCTACACCTTC
NA | TRBJ1-2 | TRBV27 | NA | CASSQTKAGGYTF | TGTGCCAGCAGCCAAACTAAGGCAGGTGGCTACACCTTC
NA | TRBJ1-2 | TRBV4-1 | TRBD1 | CASSPGQGGATIGYTF | TGCGCCAGCAGTCCTGGACAGGGAGGGGCGACTATCGGCTACACCTTC
few | TRBJ2-7 | TRBV20-1 | NA | CSARPTTDSYEQYF | TGCAGTGCTAGACCGACGACAGACTCCTACGAGCAGTACTTC
NA | TRBJ2-6 | TRBV7-3 | NA | CASTLSAGFGANVLTF | TGTGCCAGCACTCTAAGTGCAGGGTTTGGGGCCAACGTCCTGACTTTC
NA | TRBJ2-7 | TRBV11-1 | NA | CASSIRQSYEQYF | TGTGCCAGCAGCATTCGACAGAGCTACGAGCAGTACTTC
NA | TRBJ2-7 | TRBV4-1 | TRBD2 | CASSPTSGEYEQYF | TGCGCCAGCAGCCCGACTAGCGGGGAATACGAGCAGTACTTC
few | TRBJ1-5 | TRBV6-1 | NA | CGSTGINQPQHF | TGTGGATCGACAGGAATCAATCAGCCCCAGCATTTT
NA | TRBJ1-1 | TRBV7-9 | NA | CASRSGANTEAFF | TGTGCCAGCAGATCAGGGGCGAACACTGAAGCTTTCTTT
NA | TRBJ2-7 | TRBV10-1 | NA | CASSESLATQQEQYF | TGCGCCAGCAGTGAGTCCTTAGCGACGCAACAGGAGCAGTACTTC
NA | TRBJ1-1 | TRBV9 | NA | CASSVVGGVGAFF | TGTGCCAGCAGCGTAGTGGGGGGCGTGGGAGCTTTCTTT
many | TRBJ2-5 | TRBV20-1 | NA | CSALGGQETQYF | TGCAGTGCCCTGGGGGGCCAAGAGACCCAGTACTTC